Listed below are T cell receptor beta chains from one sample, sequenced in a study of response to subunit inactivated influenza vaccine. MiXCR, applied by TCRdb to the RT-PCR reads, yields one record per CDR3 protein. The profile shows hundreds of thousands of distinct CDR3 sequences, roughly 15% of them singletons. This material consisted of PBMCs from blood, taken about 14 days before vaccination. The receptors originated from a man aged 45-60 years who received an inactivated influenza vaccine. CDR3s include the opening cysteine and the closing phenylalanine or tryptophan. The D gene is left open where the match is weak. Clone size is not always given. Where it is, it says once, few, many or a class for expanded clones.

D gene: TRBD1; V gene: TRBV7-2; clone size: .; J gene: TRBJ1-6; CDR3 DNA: TGTGCCAGCAGCTTAGCGGGACAGGGGGCCGGTTCACCCCTCCACTTT; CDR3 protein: CASSLAGQGAGSPLHF
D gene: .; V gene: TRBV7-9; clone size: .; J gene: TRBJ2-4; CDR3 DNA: TGTGCCAGCAGCTGGTACCAGGGCATTCAGTACTTC; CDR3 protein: CASSWYQGIQYF
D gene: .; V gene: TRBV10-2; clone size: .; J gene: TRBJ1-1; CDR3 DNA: TGCGCCAGCGCAGATTTGTCAGGCACTGAAGCTTTCTTT; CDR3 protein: CASADLSGTEAFF
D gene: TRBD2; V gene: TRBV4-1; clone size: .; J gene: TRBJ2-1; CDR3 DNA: TGCGCCAGCAGCCAAGGGGAGGGATCCTACAATGAGCAGTTCTTC; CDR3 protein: CASSQGEGSYNEQFF
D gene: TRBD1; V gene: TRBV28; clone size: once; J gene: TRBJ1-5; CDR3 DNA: TGTGCCAGCAGCTCACGGGACAGGTATATAGGCAATCAGCCCCAGCATTTT; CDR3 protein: CASSSRDRYIGNQPQHF
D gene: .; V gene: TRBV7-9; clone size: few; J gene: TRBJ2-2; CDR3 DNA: TGTGCCAGCAGAATTCTTCCATCAAGCGTGGGCACCGGGGAGCTGTTTTTT; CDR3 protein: CASRILPSSVGTGELFF
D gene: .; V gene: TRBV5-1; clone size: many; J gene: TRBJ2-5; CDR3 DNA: TGCGCCAGCAGCTTCAGGGTCGGGGAGACCCAGTACTTC; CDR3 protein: CASSFRVGETQYF
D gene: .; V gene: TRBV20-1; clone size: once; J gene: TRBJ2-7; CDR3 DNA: TGCAGTGCTTTTCGCGACGAGCAGTACTTC; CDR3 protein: CSAFRDEQYF
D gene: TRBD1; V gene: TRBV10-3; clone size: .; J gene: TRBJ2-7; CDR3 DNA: TGTGCCATCAGTGAGGCCAGGGGGAAATACGAGCAGTACTTC; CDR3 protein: CAISEARGKYEQYF
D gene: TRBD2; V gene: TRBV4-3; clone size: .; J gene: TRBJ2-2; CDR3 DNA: TGCGCCAGCAGCCTTAGCGGGGGGCCCTCCCCCGGGGAGCTGTTTTTT; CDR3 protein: CASSLSGGPSPGELFF
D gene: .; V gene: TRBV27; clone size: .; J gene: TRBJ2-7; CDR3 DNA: TGTGCCAGCTTTAATGTTGTCGGCTTGGACGAGCAGTACTTC; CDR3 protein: CASFNVVGLDEQYF
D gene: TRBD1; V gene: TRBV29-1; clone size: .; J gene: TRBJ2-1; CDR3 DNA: TGCAGCGTGGCGACAGGGTCGGAGCAGTTCTTC; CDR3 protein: CSVATGSEQFF
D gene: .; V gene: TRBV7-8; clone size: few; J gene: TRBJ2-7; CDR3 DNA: TGTGCCAGCAGCGAAGCGTCTCAGGCCGAAGGGGGATACTACGAGCAGTACTTC; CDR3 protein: CASSEASQAEGGYYEQYF
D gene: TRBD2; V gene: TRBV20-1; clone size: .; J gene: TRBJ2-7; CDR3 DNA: TGCAGTGCTCGGCGTCCGGGACTAGACTACGAGCAGTACTTC; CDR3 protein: CSARRPGLDYEQYF
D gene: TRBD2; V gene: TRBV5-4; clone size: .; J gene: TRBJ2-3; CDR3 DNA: TGTGCCAGCAACCCCGGGGCTAGCGGGGTGGTAGATACGCAGTATTTT; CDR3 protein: CASNPGASGVVDTQYF
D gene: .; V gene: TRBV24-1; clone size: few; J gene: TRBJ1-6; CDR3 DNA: TGTGCCACACCTGTCACCCCATCACCCCTCCACTTT; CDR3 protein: CATPVTPSPLHF
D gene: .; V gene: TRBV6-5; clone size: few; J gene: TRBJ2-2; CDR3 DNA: TGTGCCAGCAGTTACAACACTCCGGGCACCGGGGAGCTGTTTTTT; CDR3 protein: CASSYNTPGTGELFF
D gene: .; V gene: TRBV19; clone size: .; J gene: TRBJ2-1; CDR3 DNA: TGTGCCAGTAGTTTGGAAAGCGATGAGCAGTTCTTC; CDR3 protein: CASSLESDEQFF
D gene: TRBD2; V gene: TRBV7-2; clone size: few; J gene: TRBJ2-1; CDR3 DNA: TGTGCCAGCAGCTTAGCGACTAGCGGGGGCTCCTACAATGAGCAGTTCTTC; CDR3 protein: CASSLATSGGSYNEQFF
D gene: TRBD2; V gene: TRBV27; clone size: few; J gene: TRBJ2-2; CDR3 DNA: TGTGCCAGCAGTCCCTATAGCGGGAGAGCCGGGGAGCTGTTTTTT; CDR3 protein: CASSPYSGRAGELFF
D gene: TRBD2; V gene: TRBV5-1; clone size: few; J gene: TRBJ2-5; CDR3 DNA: TGCGCCAGCAGCCAGGGACTACTCCAAGAGACCCAGTACTTC; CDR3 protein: CASSQGLLQETQYF
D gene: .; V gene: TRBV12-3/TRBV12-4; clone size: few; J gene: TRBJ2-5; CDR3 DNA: TGTGCCAGCAGTTACCGTGGGGTCTACCAAGAGACCCAGTACTTC; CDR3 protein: CASSYRGVYQETQYF
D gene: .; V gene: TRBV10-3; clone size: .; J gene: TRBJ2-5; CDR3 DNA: TGTGCCATCAGCAAGAAGCAAGAGACCCAGTACTTC; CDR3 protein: CAISKKQETQYF
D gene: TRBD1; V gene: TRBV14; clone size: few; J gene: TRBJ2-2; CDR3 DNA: TGTGCCAGCAGCTCGGGGACAGGGGGCGTCACCGGGGAGCTGTTTTTT; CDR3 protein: CASSSGTGGVTGELFF
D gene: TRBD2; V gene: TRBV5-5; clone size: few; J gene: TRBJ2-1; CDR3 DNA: TGTGCCAGCAGCTTGTTAGCGGGAGGGTACTACAATGAGCAGTTCTTC; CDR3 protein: CASSLLAGGYYNEQFF
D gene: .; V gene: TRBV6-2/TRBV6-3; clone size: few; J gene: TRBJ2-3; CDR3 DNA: TGTGCCAGCAGCACCCGCAGGGTAGCAGATACGCAGTATTTT; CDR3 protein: CASSTRRVADTQYF
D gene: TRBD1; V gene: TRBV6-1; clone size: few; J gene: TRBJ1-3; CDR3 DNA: TGTGCCAGCAGCCAACACGGACAGGGAGTCACTGGAAACACCATATATTTT; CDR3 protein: CASSQHGQGVTGNTIYF
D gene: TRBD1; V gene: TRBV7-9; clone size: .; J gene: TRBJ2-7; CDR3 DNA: TGTGCCAGCAGCCCCACGGACAGGGTAGACGAGCAGTACTTC; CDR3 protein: CASSPTDRVDEQYF
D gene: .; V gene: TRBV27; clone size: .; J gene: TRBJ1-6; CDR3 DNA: TGTGCCAGCAGTTTCGGGTCGAACAGTAATAGTTCACCCCTCCACTTT; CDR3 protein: CASSFGSNSNSSPLHF
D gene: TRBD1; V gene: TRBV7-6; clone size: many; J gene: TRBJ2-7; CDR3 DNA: TGTGCCAGCAGCTTTATGGGACAGGGCCCCAACGAGCAGTACTTC; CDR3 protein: CASSFMGQGPNEQYF
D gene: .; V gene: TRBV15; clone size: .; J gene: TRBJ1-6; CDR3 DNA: TGTGCCACCAGCAGGAAGTACGCTAAGAATTCACCCCTCCACTTT; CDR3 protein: CATSRKYAKNSPLHF
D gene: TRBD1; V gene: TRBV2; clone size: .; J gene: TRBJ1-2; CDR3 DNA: TGTGCCAGCAGACACTCTGGACAGGGGACTGGCTACACCTTC; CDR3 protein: CASRHSGQGTGYTF
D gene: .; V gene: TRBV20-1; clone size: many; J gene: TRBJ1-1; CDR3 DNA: TGCAGTGCCGTGCGGGGGACTGAAGCTTTCTTT; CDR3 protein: CSAVRGTEAFF
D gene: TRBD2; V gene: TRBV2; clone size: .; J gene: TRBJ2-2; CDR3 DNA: TGTGCCAGCAGCGAATGGGGAGGGAGGGAGCTGTTTTTT; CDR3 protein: CASSEWGGRELFF
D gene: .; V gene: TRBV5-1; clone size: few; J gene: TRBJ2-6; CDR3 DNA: TGCGCCAGCAGCCCTCTAGGAGCTACCGCCTCCCCTGGGGCCAACGTCCTGACTTTC; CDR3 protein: CASSPLGATASPGANVLTF
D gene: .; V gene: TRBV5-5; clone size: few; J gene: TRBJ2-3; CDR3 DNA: TGTGCCAGCACCCTACTGGGGGAAAATACGCAGTATTTT; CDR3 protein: CASTLLGENTQYF
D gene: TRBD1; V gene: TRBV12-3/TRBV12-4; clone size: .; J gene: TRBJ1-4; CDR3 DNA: TGTGCCAGCAGTCCCACTGACAGGGAGGTTGAAAAACTGTTTTTT; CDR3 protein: CASSPTDREVEKLFF